This entry features one T cell receptor beta chain sequence. This clone appeared a few times. What antigen it recognizes has not been identified. No much larger clone is present one base from it, and per-base qualities are unavailable. The data originate from a study of cytomegalovirus exposure and HLA in healthy donors listed by TCRdb under 2017. A note on the overall study: An earlier analysis of about 560 of the donors reported under 300 Gb of sequence data and 117 million unique TCR beta sequences obtained from roughly 170 million T cells. Roughly 290 gigabases of sequencing data and 75 million to 85 million unique TCR sequences made up an early release that covered over 550 HLA-typed donors. The genetic ancestry cluster associated with self-reported Caucasian donors included over 65% of the 398 genotyped donors. The study was designed to test whether signatures of past pathogen exposure could be identified by cataloging public T cell receptors. The study profiled the T cell repertoires of fewer than 850 subjects by immunosequencing and related them to cytomegalovirus serostatus. Besides the first cohort of approximately 710 subjects, a separate validation cohort made up of 90 to 150 different subjects was used. High-throughput TCR immunosequencing, statistical association of individual TCRs with disease status, and machine learning were combined to predict cytomegalovirus infection status. To study patterns of TCR occurrence, a later analysis re-analyzed previously published TCR beta repertoires from just over 650 donors and added high-resolution HLA genotyping. Rather than using new phenotypic data, the later analysis identified candidate immune exposures from TCR beta sequences and from how often those sequences occurred across donors. An earlier analysis of 587 of the donors applied high-throughput TCR beta sequencing to assess whether each TCR beta V gene segment acted as functional or pseudogenic. Donor age, sex, ethnicity and CMV serostatus were collected together with the repertoire data. In a later genetic analysis, genome-wide SNP genotypes for about three fifths of the roughly 670 donors were used, and that subset was treated as a discovery cohort. All discovery cohort repertoires had been generated on a single sequencing platform. HLA typing covered class I and class II loci at four-digit resolution. The number of donors typed differed by locus, with 629-630 for A, B, C, DRB1 and DQB1, about 500 for DQA1, 600 to 610 for DPA1, and around 450 for DPB1. A handful of DR-DQ haplotypes were handled as single units for association and clustering because linkage in the cohort was strong. Among about 390 genotyped donors of the cohort, an average of approximately 240,000 unique TCR beta nucleotide sequences were sequenced per donor, roughly a sixth of them non-productive.

Library generation was performed with the immunoSEQ multiplex PCR assay. For the multiplex PCR, a mixture combining 60 forward primers for TCR Vbeta segments and 13 reverse primers for TCR Jbeta segments was used. Amplification of the CDR3 region of rearranged TCR beta genes was performed with a multiplex PCR assay on genomic DNA. On the Illumina HiSeq System, the amplified TCR beta libraries were sequenced as 87-base-pair reads. For the original study's pipeline: Across the roughly 700 repertoires, a later analysis counted tens of millions of unique TCR beta chains, 8.5 million to 12 million of which were shared by at least two donors. Raw reads were error-corrected and collapsed into unique sequences by a nearest-neighbor algorithm in which closely related sequences were merged to remove PCR and sequencing errors. Alignment of CDR3 sequences to IMGT reference sequences was used to assign V, D and J gene segments. For a sequence to be retained, at least a six-nucleotide match to both a V gene segment and a J gene segment was required. A rearrangement was called productive if the CDR3 had no stop codons and remained in frame with V and J, and every other rearrangement was called non-productive. Following IMGT convention, CDR3 was defined as the stretch from the second conserved V-encoded cysteine to the conserved J-encoded phenylalanine. The earlier analysis of about 500 of the donors excluded sequences that lacked an unambiguous match to a single V gene segment. An earlier analysis of 587 of the donors classified V segments as functional when productive rearrangements were above 56.7% and as segregating when the standard deviation between donors was above 5%. A statistical classification framework was built to diagnose cytomegalovirus status from the catalog of TCR beta chain sequences. In a later analysis, V and J genes were assigned by comparing TCR nucleotide sequences against IMGT/GENE-DB human TR gene sequences. In a later analysis, CDR3 sequences and most-parsimonious VDJ recombination scenarios were assigned using the TCRdist pipeline. In a later analysis, every TCR beta chain was defined by the combination of its CDR3 amino acid sequence and its V-gene family, and reads without a unique V-gene family were dropped. As a way to deal with suspected cross-contamination and a sequencing artifact, a later analysis dropped hundreds of nucleotide sequences that were highly shared and had low generation probability. In a later analysis, a clonal expansion index for each public chain was calculated from normalized within-repertoire ranks of inferred template counts. A later analysis computed generation probabilities with a VDJ recombination model fitted to out-of-frame rearrangements, and checked the results against IGoR. In a later analysis, TCR-TCR, TCR-HLA and TCR-CMV co-occurrence was scored with hypergeometric tests, and a repertoire-size bias correction was applied to TCR pairs. A later analysis estimated false discovery rates by permuting HLA or CMV assignments 20 times. In a later analysis, co-occurring TCRs were grouped using DBSCAN, and TCRdist sequence similarity was added for clustering within HLA-allele-positive subsets. Co-occurrence clustering excluded repertoires with fewer than 30,000 or more than 120,000 public chains, plus five with anomalous nucleotide sharing. TCRdb re-hosts the immuneACCESS table, in-frame sequences only. Its copies lack some clones; in the studies checked, an unresolved V gene accounts for under half of them, and the cause for the rest is not known. D and trimming come from the DNA, and the V and J calls and clone size come from that table. In this sample the table shows tens of thousands of clones, around 77% of which occur a single time. The ten most abundant clones make up about 22% of the sample.

Broader findings and caveats from the paper: A further reported finding was that TCR beta sequences accurately predicted the HLA-A and HLA-B alleles for most subjects in the first cohort. Seventeen rarely observed V segments, including chromosome 9 orphons, were excluded from the earlier analysis of almost 600 of the donors because counts were too low. According to the authors, the approach could potentially be generalized to other disease states and immunological phenotypes. Strong co-occurrence of HLA alleles, especially DR and DQ, made assigning TCR associations to individual alleles difficult. A later genetic analysis reported fewer N-insertions in productive TCRs among donors in an Asian-associated ancestry cluster than the roughly 720-donor mean. Immune exposure information for the cohort was limited to CMV serostatus. Linkage disequilibrium might explain the correlated functional status among segregating V segments, but an unknown experimental factor could not be excluded. Sequencing depth was assumed to be roughly uniform across donors in the presence/absence analyses, though that assumption may not hold. Most TCR sequences were seen in very few donors, while some public TCRs were found in many individuals. Some IMGT-functional V segments, including TRBV6-2 and TRBV6-3, could not be told apart with the 87-base-pair reads, so those segments were excluded. Cytomegalovirus status was reported to be diagnosed by the classifier with high specificity and sensitivity in both the original and validation cohorts. The study gave a list of more than 150 TCR beta chains associated with cytomegalovirus. Broadly in line with IMGT annotations, most TCR beta V segments showed up in productive rearrangements about 87% or about 30% of the time in an earlier analysis of around 600 of the donors. HLA typing was unavailable for some donors at each locus, so association tests used only the typed subset. V-gene and J-gene trimming of TCR beta chains was associated with a missense DCLRE1C variant in a later genetic analysis, and the association was replicated in an independent cohort. In a later analysis, several top co-occurrence clusters were reported to appear linked to parvovirus B19, influenza, CMV and Epstein-Barr virus. The sequencing pipeline was judged likely to have produced a cluster of highly shared sequence variants as a technical artifact. According to a later analysis, TCR association rates differed among HLA loci, with DRB1 alleles showing the most associated TCRs and HLA-C alleles showing the fewest. Most CMV-associated TCR beta chains appeared to be HLA-restricted in a later analysis, and the HLA associations seemed to be driven largely by CMV exposure. Specific HLA alleles were associated with about 17,000 TCR beta sequences at a false discovery rate of 0.05 in a later analysis. A later analysis found that HLA-associated TCR beta chains were more clonally expanded and had lower generation probabilities than equally common non-associated chains. This cohort had only TCR beta chains sequenced, and the lack of alpha or paired-chain data limited which features could be detected. Three of the identified cytomegalovirus-associated TCR beta chains were confirmed in vitro to be specific for cytomegalovirus antigens.

In total, 500 to 700 healthy bone marrow donors made up the cohort. At the time of sampling, every cohort member was nominally healthy, though immune exposures that went unrecorded were likely present. The donor was CMV seropositive and was included in the group of 250 to 350 seropositive cohort members. A peripheral blood sample was provided by each donor, and peripheral blood mononuclear cells were used for TCR beta sequencing. The Qiagen DNeasy Blood Extraction Kit was used to extract genomic DNA from the blood cell samples. Counted from cysteine to phenylalanine, this CDR3 has 12 amino acids. The retained sequence is limited to the CDR3, 36 bases, with the frame set at the first base. CDR1 is given as MNHNY and CDR2 as SVGAGI, both from the germline V gene (reference sequence). V was cut back by 7 bases and J by 10 bases, leaving a gap of 16 bases between them.

The chain is assembled from TRBV6-6 and TRBJ1-1; tentative D gene TRBD1, with 5 bases matching. This receptor was obtained from a middle-aged woman in good health and CMV-seropositive. The sequencing sample was made of PBMCs. The CDR3 here reads CASIATQGPAFF. The sequence in DNA is TGTGCCAGCATCGCCACCCAGGGTCCAGCTTTCTTT.